The 21 T cell receptor beta chains in this list originate from one sample, sequenced in a study of blood T cell repertoires in COVID-19. Data came from immunoSEQ multiplex PCR; TCRdb stores just in-frame clones and leaves some out. The sample lists under 75,000 clones; roughly 72% were seen once. Source material: peripheral blood. These receptors all stem from a woman aged 70-85 years with COVID-19, enrolled during active disease.

This clone was observed a single time. This chain joins TRBV19 and TRBJ2-3, with TRBD2 identical over 10 bases. The CDR3 runs to 14 residues. The germline gives CDR1 LNHDA, CDR2 SQIVND (reference sequence). The junction had 4 bases not matched to a gene; V was cut back by 10 bases and J by 0 bases. CDR3 protein: CATKAGGSTDTQYF. For the CDR3, the DNA is TGTGCCACCAAAGCGGGGGGGAGCACAGATACGCAGTATTTT.

The rearrangement links TRBV24-1 to TRBJ1-2, with TRBD1 identical over 8 bases. Looked up from germline, CDR1 is KGHDR and CDR2 is SFDVKD. The CDR3 loop spans 16 amino acids. The V gene end was trimmed by 2 bases and the J gene end by 6 bases; junction bases not matched to a gene: 10. The CDR3 loop is CATSDSGTGNVNGYTF. CDR3 in DNA: TGTGCCACCAGTGATTCCGGGACAGGAAACGTGAATGGCTACACCTTC.

This clone was detected a few times. The V call is TRBV11-3, the J call TRBJ2-5; 7 positions agree with TRBD2. There are 14 residues in the CDR3. V was pared by 3 bases and J by 4 bases, with 5 bases of the junction left unmatched. Per germline, CDR1 SGHNT and CDR2 YENEEA. The CDR3, as DNA: TGTGCCAGCAGCTTGGGGGGGTTGCGAGAGACCCAGTACTTC. Amino acid sequence: CASSLGGLRETQYF.

The chain employs TRBV6-4 and TRBJ2-3; 14 bases line up with TRBD2. V was pared by 5 bases and J by 6 bases, with 4 bases of the junction left unmatched. The CDR3 sequence is 15 residues long. Germline lookup yields CDR1 MRHNA and CDR2 SNTAGT. The chain's CDR3 is CASSRTSGGSDTQYF. The CDR3 DNA sequence: TGTGCCAGCAGTAGGACTAGCGGGGGGAGTGATACGCAGTATTTT.

This clone has more than one count but fewer than ten. The chain recombines TRBV9 with TRBJ2-6; D ambiguous. Trimming pared 3 bases from V and 0 bases from J, leaving 7 bases between. Germline assignment: CDR1 SGDLS and CDR2 YYNGEE. This CDR3 has 15 amino acids. The CDR3 DNA follows: TGTGCCAGCAGCGCCCAAATCTCTGGGGCCAACGTCCTGACTTTC. This codes for CASSAQISGANVLTF.

This chain uses TRBV5-1 with TRBJ2-2; no definite D call. Germline lookup yields CDR1 SGHRS and CDR2 YFSETQ. This CDR3 has 15 amino acids. The germline V and J ends were trimmed by 0 bases and 0 bases, with 6 bases remaining between them. The CDR3 bases are TGCGCCAGCAGCTTGGACGGAGCGAACACCGGGGAGCTGTTTTTT. Its protein product is CASSLDGANTGELFF.

This clone was detected only once. J is TRBJ1-4 and V is TRBV4-3; the match to TRBD1 covers 9 bases. CDR3 size: 16 residues. Germline loops: CDR1 LGHNA, CDR2 YSLEER. Trimming at V came to 4 bases and at J to 5 bases, leaving 8 bases not matched to a gene. CDR3 residues: CASSPQPQGANEKLFF. CDR3 DNA sequence: TGCGCCAGCAGCCCCCAACCACAGGGGGCGAATGAAAAACTGTTTTTT.

The V call is TRBV7-9, the J call TRBJ1-2; D call uncertain. CDR1 SEHNR and CDR2 FQNEAQ come from the germline V gene (reference sequence). Trimming removed 5 bases at V and 8 bases at J, with 15 bases between. This CDR3 has 13 residues. In DNA form, the CDR3 reads TGTGCCAGCAGCCCAGGACGGGGTAGCGGCTACACCTTC. This sequence encodes CASSPGRGSGYTF.

This clone was counted between two and nine times. The chain carries TRBV19 and TRBJ1-3; D is unclear. Trimming pared 5 bases from V and 3 bases from J, leaving 8 bases between. Germline values: CDR1 LNHDA, CDR2 SQIVND (reference sequence). CDR3 size: 13 residues. CDR3 sequence: CASSRVFGNTIYF. In nucleotides, the CDR3 is TGTGCCAGTAGTCGGGTATTTGGAAACACCATATATTTT. The whole variable domain, remainder taken from reference TRBV19 and TRBJ1-3, is DGGITQSPKYLFRKEGQNVTLSCEQNLNHDAMYWYRQDPGQGLRLIYYSQIVNDFQKGDIAEGYSVSREKKESFPLTVTSAQKNPTAFYLCASSRVFGNTIYFGEGSWLTVV.

This chain connects TRBV27 to TRBJ1-5; no clear D gene. Trimming cost V 6 bases and J 5 bases, with 11 bases left between them. The germline gives CDR1 MNHEY, CDR2 SMNVEV (reference sequence). The CDR3 sequence is 13 residues long. Here the CDR3 reads CASRVTLDQPQHF. The CDR3 DNA sequence: TGTGCCAGCAGGGTGACTCTCGATCAGCCCCAGCATTTT.

This clone appeared a few times. This chain links TRBV18 with TRBJ2-3; 8 nucleotides line up with TRBD1. V dropped 3 bases and J dropped 4; count of bases not matched to a gene: 6. Germline V lookup: CDR1 KGHSH, CDR2 LQKENI. This CDR3 spans 15 amino acids. CDR3 residues: CASSPGQAGADTQYF. The CDR3 DNA reads as TGTGCCAGCTCACCGGGACAGGCCGGGGCAGATACGCAGTATTTT. Together with reference TRBV18 and TRBJ2-3, the CDR3 gives the full variable domain: NAGVMQNPRHLVRRRGQEARLRCSPMKGHSHVYWYRQLPEEGLKFMVYLQKENIIDESGMPKERFSAEFPKEGPSILRIQQVVRGDSAAYFCASSPGQAGADTQYFGPGTRLTVL.

This clone was observed a handful of times. This chain uses TRBV7-2 with TRBJ2-3; D may be TRBD2 (7 bases). CDR3 length: 14 residues. Germline V gene lookup returns CDR1 SGHTA and CDR2 FQGNSA. Trimming removed 1 base from V and 6 bases from J, with 11 bases in between. The CDR3 loop is CASSLEGGGDTQYF. The DNA of the CDR3 is TGTGCCAGCAGCTTAGAGGGGGGAGGGGATACGCAGTATTTT.

The rearrangement links TRBV7-2 to TRBJ1-1; 7 positions agree with TRBD1. The CDR3 runs 14 residues. Trimming cost V 5 bases and J 1 base; bases outside gene matches: 4. CDR1 is SGHTA and CDR2 is FQGNSA in the germline V gene. CDR3 sequence: CASSVDRANTEAFF. Here the CDR3 DNA reads TGTGCCAGCAGCGTAGACAGGGCGAACACTGAAGCTTTCTTT.

This sequence joins TRBV10-3 and TRBJ2-7; D gene ambiguous. The CDR3 is 15 residues long. V lost 2 bases and J lost 0, with 11 bases in between. CDR1 and CDR2 from the germline V gene are ENHRY and SYGVKD. CDR3 in DNA: TGTGCCATCAGTGAGGGAGCAGCAAGCTCCTACGAGCAGTACTTC. Amino acids: CAISEGAASSYEQYF.

The chain couples TRBV7-9 to TRBJ2-3; D is perhaps TRBD1 (5 bases). Germline CDR1 and CDR2: SEHNR and FQNEAQ (reference sequence). The V gene lost 3 bases and the J gene lost 8 bases, with 9 bases spanning the gap. The CDR3 spans 12 residues. The CDR3 DNA is TGTGCCAGCAGCTTTCCCCAGGGTACGCAGTATTTT. Amino acids: CASSFPQGTQYF.

The chain employs TRBV6-1 and TRBJ1-2, with 9 bases aligning to TRBD1. This CDR3 comprises 15 residues. Trimming cost V 0 bases and J 8 bases; bases outside gene matches: 7. Germline V gives CDR1 MNHNS, CDR2 SASEGT. DNA of the CDR3: TGTGCCAGCAGTGAAGCTGGGACAGGGTTAGGCGGCTACACCTTC. It encodes CASSEAGTGLGGYTF.

This clone has just a few counts. The chain carries TRBV5-8 and TRBJ2-1, with D perhaps TRBD2 (6 bases). CDR1 SGHTS and CDR2 YDEGEE come from the germline V gene. The germline V and J ends were trimmed by 0 bases and 6 bases, with 13 bases remaining between them. The CDR3 totals 15 residues. The CDR3, as DNA: TGTGCCAGCAGCTTGGTCGGGAGAGTATCCAATGAGCAGTTCTTC. It is translated as CASSLVGRVSNEQFF.

V gene TRBV5-4 combines with J gene TRBJ2-5; TRBD2 matches at 16 bases. Germline loops: CDR1 SGHNT, CDR2 YYREEE (reference sequence). The CDR3 contains 17 residues. Trimming at V came to 4 bases and at J to 5 bases, leaving 8 bases not matched to a gene. The CDR3, as DNA: TGTGCCAGCAGCCCCTCGGGACTAGCGGGAGGGAGGGAGACCCAGTACTTC. This encodes CASSPSGLAGGRETQYF.

The chain is built from TRBV5-6 and TRBJ2-1; 8 bases map to TRBD2. This CDR3 has 16 residues. V was clipped by 3 bases and J by 5 bases; unmatched bases: 10. Germline CDR1 is SGHDT and CDR2 is YYEEEE. The CDR3 DNA follows: TGTGCCAGCAGCTCGCTCCACAGCGGGAGCAACAATGAGCAGTTCTTC. Encoded protein: CASSSLHSGSNNEQFF. The full variable domain, completed using reference TRBV5-6 and TRBJ2-1, is DAGVTQSPTHLIKTRGQQVTLRCSPKSGHDTVSWYQQALGQGPQFIFQYYEEEERQRGNFPDRFSGHQFPNYSSELNVNALLLGDSALYLCASSSLHSGSNNEQFFGPGTRLTVL.

The V gene is TRBV24-1, the J gene TRBJ2-3; 8 bases are a match to TRBD2. Unmatched junction bases numbered 4, after V lost 1 base and J lost 2 bases. The CDR3 covers 16 residues. CDR1 and CDR2 (germline): KGHDR, SFDVKD. CDR3 region: CATSDFAGGYTDTQYF. CDR3 DNA: TGTGCCACCAGTGATTTTGCGGGAGGCTACACAGATACGCAGTATTTT.

This clone was seen only once. The chain links TRBV19 to TRBJ2-3; the match to TRBD1 covers 7 bases. Germline CDR1 reads LNHDA; CDR2 reads SQIVND (reference sequence). V was clipped by 5 bases and J by 3 bases; unmatched bases: 5. CDR3 length: 14 residues. This CDR3 is CASSQTGRTDTQYF. CDR3 in DNA: TGTGCCAGTAGTCAGACAGGGCGGACAGATACGCAGTATTTT.